What follows are 24 T cell receptor beta chains derived from one specimen sequenced in a study of blood T cell repertoires in COVID-19 (dated by TCRdb to the early 2020s). Receptor libraries were prepared by the immunoSEQ multiplex PCR assay. The immuneACCESS repertoire file appears here via TCRdb, limited to in-frame rearrangements. These files lack a portion of the clones; in checked studies, under half of the deficit traces to unresolved V genes, and the cause of the others is not known. For this sample the table gives about 300,000 clones, of which more than 75% were detected only once. Around 1.6% of the sample is in the top ten clones. Sequencing input: peripheral blood. These receptors were collected from a woman aged 45 to 65 with acute or convalescent COVID-19.

V is TRBV3-1 (or the pseudogene TRBV3-2) and J is TRBJ1-2, with 12 bases aligning to TRBD1. Germline V gene sequence: CDR1 LGHDT, CDR2 YNNKEL (reference sequence). Trimming at V came to 9 bases and at J to 5 bases, leaving 19 bases not matched to a gene. The length of the CDR3 is 18 residues. The CDR3 coding sequence is TGTGCCAGTGGGACCCGGGGGACAGGGGGCGGGAGAGGATATGGCTACACCTTC. This sequence encodes CASGTRGTGGGRGYGYTF.

This clone has only one observation. This sequence joins TRBV29-1 and TRBJ1-5; 7 bases align to TRBD1. Germline assignment: CDR1 SQVTM and CDR2 ANQGSEA. After removal of 3 bases from V and 3 bases from J, the junction contained 5 bases not matched to a gene. This CDR3 has 14 amino acids. The CDR3 DNA is TGCAGCGTTGATACAGGGGATGTCAATCAGCCCCAGCATTTT. Protein: CSVDTGDVNQPQHF.

This chain uses TRBV29-1 with TRBJ1-4; D possibly corresponds to TRBD1 (6 bases). Germline V gives CDR1 SQVTM, CDR2 ANQGSEA. Trimming shortened V by 7 bases and J by 3 bases, and 12 bases separated the two germline ends. This CDR3 contains 13 residues. CDR3 in amino acids: CSASGAPNEKLFF. The CDR3 nucleotides read TGCAGCGCCTCAGGGGCCCCTAATGAAAAACTGTTTTTT.

The chain carries TRBV27 and TRBJ1-3; weak D call: TRBD1 (5 bases). The V gene lost 3 bases and the J gene lost 0 bases, with 6 bases spanning the gap. The CDR3 loop spans 14 amino acids. Germline-derived CDR1 and CDR2 are MNHEY and SMNVEV (reference sequence). CDR3 sequence (DNA): TGTGCCAGCAGTTTTGGGGCCTCTGGAAACACCATATATTTT. Translated: CASSFGASGNTIYF.

The V call is TRBV28, the J call TRBJ1-2, with 7 bases aligning to TRBD1. Germline CDR1 reads MDHEN; CDR2 reads SYDVKM. V lost 7 bases to trimming and J lost 6 bases; unmatched junction nucleotides: 8. This CDR3 region has 13 residues. DNA for the CDR3: TGTGCCAGCACCTGGGACAGCCGGCATGGCTACACCTTC. Translating gives CASTWDSRHGYTF.

The chain links TRBV9 to TRBJ2-3; 7 nucleotides align to TRBD2. Germline trimming cut 0 bases from V and 5 bases from J; bases unmatched to any gene: 12. This CDR3 contains 17 residues. Germline V gene data show CDR1 as SGDLS and CDR2 as YYNGEE. The chain's CDR3 is CASSVAGGRLGRDTQYF. CDR3 bases: TGTGCCAGCAGCGTAGCCGGCGGGAGATTGGGGCGAGATACGCAGTATTTT.

V usage is TRBV4-2 and J usage is TRBJ2-1; D is uncertain. With 2 bases removed from V and 3 bases from J, the gap between germline ends came to 17 bases. Germline V gene lookup returns CDR1 LGHNA and CDR2 YNFKEQ. The CDR3 has 17 residues. The CDR3 here is CASSQRPLTVLYNEQFF. CDR3 DNA sequence: TGTGCCAGCAGCCAACGCCCGCTAACCGTCCTCTACAATGAGCAGTTCTTC.

This chain links TRBV6-6 with TRBJ1-5; 7 bases match TRBD1. Trimming at V came to 7 bases and at J to 6 bases, leaving 9 bases not matched to a gene. There are 14 residues in the CDR3. The germline CDR1 and CDR2 sequences are MNHNY and SVGAGI (reference sequence). The chain's CDR3 is CASKRQGGIQPQHF. The DNA for the CDR3 is TGTGCCAGCAAACGACAGGGTGGGATTCAGCCCCAGCATTTT.

There are a few counts of this clone. The V and J genes are TRBV10-3 and TRBJ2-2, with 8 positions matching TRBD1. V was clipped by 0 bases and J by 0 bases; unmatched bases: 0. The germline V gene has CDR1 ENHRY and CDR2 SYGVKD. This CDR3 comprises 16 residues. CDR3 DNA: TGTGCCATCAGTGAGTCGACAGGGGCGAACACCGGGGAGCTGTTTTTT. This encodes CAISESTGANTGELFF.

V usage is TRBV19 and J usage is TRBJ1-5; a weak D match, TRBD1 (5 bases). V lost 3 bases, J lost 7 bases, and 10 bases lay in between. CDR1 LNHDA and CDR2 SQIVND come from the germline V gene (reference sequence). This CDR3 has 13 residues. The CDR3 coding sequence is TGTGCCAGTAGTATCGGGGGAGAACAGCCCCAGCATTTT. It codes for CASSIGGEQPQHF.

The chain carries TRBV2 and TRBJ2-1; possibly TRBD2 for D (5 bases). The CDR3 extends over 15 amino acids. Trimming removed 7 bases from V and 0 bases from J, with 13 bases in between. Germline loops: CDR1 SNHLY, CDR2 FYNNEI. The CDR3 sequence is CASTAGVPSYNEQFF. The CDR3, as DNA: TGTGCCAGCACGGCCGGGGTACCCTCCTACAATGAGCAGTTCTTC.

The chain has TRBV19 and TRBJ1-5; D is possibly TRBD1 (6 bases). This CDR3 region has 13 residues. Deletions cut 6 bases from V and 9 bases from J, with 15 bases between. The germline V gene has CDR1 LNHDA and CDR2 SQIVND (reference sequence). CDR3 bases: TGTGCCAGTAGCCCGACAGGCGAGGGGCCCCAGCATTTT. It yields the protein CASSPTGEGPQHF.

The chain employs TRBV2 and TRBJ1-5; the match to TRBD1 covers 11 bases. V lost 6 bases and J lost 7; bases outside the gene matches: 5. The CDR3 is 14 residues long. Germline V CDR1 and CDR2: SNHLY, FYNNEI. The CDR3 nucleotides are TGTGCCAGCAGCGCGGGACAGGGGGAACAGCCCCAGCATTTT. The encoded protein is CASSAGQGEQPQHF.

The rearrangement uses TRBV5-4 and TRBJ2-7; D unclear. This CDR3 comprises 14 residues. The germline gives CDR1 SGHNT, CDR2 YYREEE (reference sequence). V shed 4 bases and J shed 2 bases, with 13 bases lying between them. CDR3: CASSTPPEPYEQYF. The CDR3 nucleotides are TGTGCCAGCAGCACCCCCCCCGAGCCCTACGAGCAGTACTTC.

This clone was detected only a few times. This sequence joins TRBV29-1 and TRBJ1-2; 8 bases are a match to TRBD1. Looked up from germline, CDR1 is SQVTM and CDR2 is ANQGSEA. This CDR3 has 13 residues. Trimming took 3 bases from V and 8 from J; bases not matched to a gene: 8. The DNA of the CDR3 is TGCAGCGTTGATTCGAACAGGGGGAAAGGCTACACCTTC. This gives the protein CSVDSNRGKGYTF. Looking up the rest from reference TRBV29-1 and TRBJ1-2 gives the full variable domain: SAVISQKPSRDICQRGTSLTIQCQVDSQVTMMFWYRQQPGQSLTLIATANQGSEATYESGFVIDKFPISRPNLTFSTLTVSNMSPEDSSIYLCSVDSNRGKGYTFGSGTRLTVV.

This clone occurred a few times. V usage is TRBV4-1 and J usage is TRBJ1-2, with D unresolved. The CDR3 extends over 14 amino acids. Germline lookup yields CDR1 MGHRA and CDR2 YSYEKL. The V gene lost 2 bases and the J gene lost 4 bases, with 11 bases spanning the gap. CDR3 amino acids: CASSQMLEGYGYTF. In DNA form, the CDR3 reads TGCGCCAGCAGCCAAATGCTAGAGGGCTATGGCTACACCTTC.

The V call is TRBV18, the J call TRBJ2-1; 7 positions match TRBD1. The CDR3 loop spans 13 amino acids. V lost 1 base to trimming and J lost 8 bases; unmatched junction nucleotides: 2. Per the germline V gene, CDR1 is KGHSH and CDR2 is LQKENI. DNA of the CDR3: TGTGCCAGCTCACCACAAACAGGGGATGAGCAGTTCTTC. Amino acid sequence: CASSPQTGDEQFF.

The chain is built from TRBV27 and TRBJ2-5; D perhaps matches TRBD1 (5 bases). Trimming cost V 4 bases and J 2 bases, with 14 bases left between them. There are 15 residues in the CDR3. Germline V CDR1 and CDR2: MNHEY, SMNVEV (reference sequence). The CDR3 reads CASSSPETGQETQYF. The CDR3 coding sequence is TGTGCCAGCAGTTCCCCTGAAACAGGACAAGAGACCCAGTACTTC.

The CDR3 nucleotides read TGTGCCAATTGGATGGGACAGGGGGCTCCGACCCAGTACTTC. Translation gives CANWMGQGAPTQYF. This sequence joins TRBV6-5 and TRBJ2-5, with 12 positions matching TRBD1. This CDR3 spans 14 amino acids. Trimming took 10 bases from V and 7 from J; bases not matched to a gene: 10. Germline-derived CDR1 and CDR2 are MNHEY and SVGAGI.

The sample holds a few counts of this clone. CDR3 DNA sequence: TGTGCCAGCAGTTTTCGTCGGGAGGTCACTGAAGCTTTCTTT. This encodes CASSFRREVTEAFF. The rearrangement uses TRBV27 and TRBJ1-1; D ambiguous. V dropped 3 bases and J dropped 4 bases, with 12 bases sitting between them. CDR1 and CDR2 (germline): MNHEY, SMNVEV (reference sequence). The CDR3 consists of 14 residues.

As for this clone: The final CDR3 position lacks the conserved phenylalanine or tryptophan, pointing to a likely read error. The limits of the CDR3 on the DNA are not certain, so only TCRdb's listed CDR3 is given. The chain uses TRBV6-2 or TRBV6-3 and TRBJ1-1. Germline V gene sequence: CDR1 MNHEY, CDR2 SVGEGT. Inclusive of both ends, the CDR3 amounts to 11 amino acids. The CDR3 reads CASSDGGSSNL.

This chain uses TRBV3-1 (or the pseudogene TRBV3-2) with TRBJ1-4; the D gene is possibly TRBD1 (5 bases). Trimming removed 4 bases at V and 6 bases at J, with 18 bases between. In germline, CDR1 is LGHDT, CDR2 YNNKEL (reference sequence). The CDR3 consists of 16 residues. Here the CDR3 DNA reads TGTGCCAGCAGCCGCGTAGGCGGGGGTTTGGATGAAAAACTGTTTTTT. Translation: CASSRVGGGLDEKLFF.

The V gene is TRBV12-3 or TRBV12-4, the J gene TRBJ2-1; D gene unclear. V lost 1 base and J 2 bases, leaving 3 bases between the germline ends. There are 13 residues in the CDR3. The CDR3 DNA is TGTGCCAGCAGTTTAGGTACCTACAATGAGCAGTTCTTC. It translates to CASSLGTYNEQFF.

V and J are TRBV28 and TRBJ1-2; D perhaps matches TRBD1 (6 bases). The CDR3 runs to 14 residues. CDR1 MDHEN and CDR2 SYDVKM come from the germline V gene. Trimming pared 2 bases from V and 3 bases from J, leaving 10 bases between. CDR3 protein: CASSLGRGDYGYTF. CDR3 in DNA: TGTGCCAGCAGTTTAGGCAGGGGCGACTATGGCTACACCTTC.